The 5 T cell receptor beta chains below all came from one sample that was sequenced in a study (dated by TCRdb to between 2015 and 2016). Library preparation employed 5' RACE. Sequenced on an Illumina MiSeq. The public sequencing data were trimmed at Q25 with fastp and processed into clonotypes with MiXCR by TCRdb, which kept only in-frame beta chains. Here each entry gathers all rows of one CDR3 protein and keeps the most common genes and DNA. This sample is represented by fewer than 6,500 distinct CDR3 sequences; about 35% of them were singletons. The leading ten clones occupy 50% to 60% of the sample. Input material: memory CD4+ T cells sorted from blood. What this sample's cell subset or site label stands for: memory CD4+ T cells, CD4+CD45RO+CD25-. These receptors all stem from a female donor with breast cancer.

This clonotype was counted ten times or more. The chain has TRBV5-1 and TRBJ2-3; tentative D call: TRBD1 (6 bases). This CDR3 region has 14 residues. Trimming took off 2 bases at V and 4 bases at J, with 11 bases between the two ends. Germline assignment: CDR1 SGHRS and CDR2 YFSETQ. In DNA form, the CDR3 reads TGCGCCAGCAGCTTACTACAGGGTCCAGATACGCAGTATTTT. Translated: CASSLLQGPDTQYF.

This clonotype has a count of ten or more. This sequence may be a read error, since a much larger clone differs from it by one base. The chain has TRBV7-2 and TRBJ2-7; perhaps TRBD1 as D (6 bases). The germline V gene has CDR1 SGHTA and CDR2 FQGNSA. V was pared by 10 bases and J by 3 bases, with 16 bases between. The CDR3 has 13 amino acids. CDR3 region: CANSDRHLYEQYF. The CDR3 coding sequence is TGTGCCAACTCTGACAGGCACCTCTACGAGCAGTACTTC.

The rearrangement uses TRBV12-3 or TRBV12-4 and TRBJ2-1; either TRBD1 or TRBD2 may fit D (5 bases each). This CDR3 has 13 amino acids. V was clipped by 3 bases and J by 7 bases, with 10 bases between them. The CDR3 DNA reads TGTGCCAGCAGTTTTGGCTGGGGGAATGAGCAGTTCTTC. Translation gives CASSFGWGNEQFF.

The V gene is TRBV20-1, the J gene TRBJ2-7; either TRBD1 or TRBD2 may fit D (5 bases each). The CDR3 totals 13 residues. CDR1 DFQATT and CDR2 SNEGSKA come from the germline V gene (reference sequence). Trimming shortened V by 3 bases and J by 0 bases, and 9 bases separated the two germline ends. The CDR3 region is CSARWGNSYEQYF. As DNA, the CDR3 is TGCAGTGCTAGGTGGGGGAACTCCTACGAGCAGTACTTC.

The chain recombines TRBV5-1 with TRBJ1-2; D gene unclear. V was pared by 4 bases and J by 8 bases, with 24 bases between. The germline V gene encodes CDR1 SGHRS and CDR2 YFSETQ. CDR3 length equals 16 residues. CDR3 nucleotides: TGCGCCAGCAGCCCGGACTTGGCGCGTCCCGGTATCGGCTACACCTTC. Encoded protein: CASSPDLARPGIGYTF.